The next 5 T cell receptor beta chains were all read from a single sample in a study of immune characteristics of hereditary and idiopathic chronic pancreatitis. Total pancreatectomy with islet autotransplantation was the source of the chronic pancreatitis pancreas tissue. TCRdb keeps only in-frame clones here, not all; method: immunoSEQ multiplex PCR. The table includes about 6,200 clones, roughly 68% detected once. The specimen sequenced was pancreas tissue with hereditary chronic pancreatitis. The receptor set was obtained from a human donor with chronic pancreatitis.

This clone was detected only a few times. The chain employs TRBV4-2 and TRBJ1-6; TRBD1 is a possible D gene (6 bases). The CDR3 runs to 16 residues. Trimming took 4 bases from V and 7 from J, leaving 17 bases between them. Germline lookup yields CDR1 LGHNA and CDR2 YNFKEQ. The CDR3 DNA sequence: TGTGCCAGCAGCCTTCTAGTCGGACAGTCAAATTCACCCCTCCACTTT. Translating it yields CASSLLVGQSNSPLHF.

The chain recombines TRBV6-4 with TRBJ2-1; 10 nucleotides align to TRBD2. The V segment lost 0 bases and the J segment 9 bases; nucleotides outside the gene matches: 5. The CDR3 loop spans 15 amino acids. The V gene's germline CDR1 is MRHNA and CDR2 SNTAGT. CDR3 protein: CASSDSYSGGTEQFF. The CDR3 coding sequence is TGTGCCAGCAGTGACTCATATAGCGGGGGGACTGAGCAGTTCTTC.

CDR3 DNA: TGTGCCAGCAGTATACTTTTTGAGGGGAACACTGAAGCTTTCTTT. It encodes CASSILFEGNTEAFF. The genes are TRBV6-5 and TRBJ1-1; unclear D gene. This CDR3 has 15 amino acids. The germline gives CDR1 MNHEY, CDR2 SVGAGI. V lost 5 bases and J lost 1, with 14 bases in between.

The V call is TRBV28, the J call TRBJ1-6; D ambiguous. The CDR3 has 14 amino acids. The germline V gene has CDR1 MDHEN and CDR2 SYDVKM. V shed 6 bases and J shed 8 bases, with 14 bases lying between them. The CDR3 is CASSFWEGYSPLHF. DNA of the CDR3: TGTGCCAGCAGCTTCTGGGAGGGATATTCACCCCTCCACTTT.

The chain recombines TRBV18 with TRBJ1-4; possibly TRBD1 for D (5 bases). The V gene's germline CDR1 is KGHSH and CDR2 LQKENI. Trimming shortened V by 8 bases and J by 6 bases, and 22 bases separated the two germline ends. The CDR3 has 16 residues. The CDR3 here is CASQRGSGLRDEKLFF. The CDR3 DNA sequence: TGTGCCAGCCAACGAGGTTCGGGGCTTAGGGATGAAAAACTGTTTTTT.